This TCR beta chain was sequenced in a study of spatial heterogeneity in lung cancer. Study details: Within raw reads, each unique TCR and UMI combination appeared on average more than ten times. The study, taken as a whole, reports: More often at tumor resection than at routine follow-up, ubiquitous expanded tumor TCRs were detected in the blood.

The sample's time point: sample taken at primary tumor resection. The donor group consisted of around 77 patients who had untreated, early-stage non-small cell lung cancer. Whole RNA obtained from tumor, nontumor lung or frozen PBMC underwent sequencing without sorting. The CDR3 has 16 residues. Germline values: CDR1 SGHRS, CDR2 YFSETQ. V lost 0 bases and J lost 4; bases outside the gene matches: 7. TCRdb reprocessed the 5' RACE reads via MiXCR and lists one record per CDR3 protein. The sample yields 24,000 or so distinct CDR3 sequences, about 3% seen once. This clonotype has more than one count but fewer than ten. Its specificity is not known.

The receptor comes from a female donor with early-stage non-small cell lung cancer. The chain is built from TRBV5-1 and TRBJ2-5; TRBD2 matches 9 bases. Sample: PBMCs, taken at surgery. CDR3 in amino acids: CASSLVGVSGRETQYF. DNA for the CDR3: TGCGCCAGCAGCTTGGTAGGGGTTAGCGGGAGAGAGACCCAGTACTTC. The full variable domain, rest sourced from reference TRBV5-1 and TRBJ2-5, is KAGVTQTPRYLIKTRGQQVTLSCSPISGHRSVSWYQQTPGQGLQFLFEYFSETQRNKGNFPGRFSGRQFSNSRSEMNVSTLELGDSALYLCASSLVGVSGRETQYFGPGTRLLVL.